Listed below are T cell receptor beta chains from one sample, sequenced in a study of blood T cell repertoires in COVID-19. Profiled with immunoSEQ multiplex PCR; TCRdb holds only in-frame clones, not every one. The sample lists around 26,000 clones; around nine tenths were seen once. Source material: peripheral blood. The origin of the receptors is a human donor in a cohort sampled during active COVID-19. Both conserved end residues are part of each CDR3. A D gene is named only where the DNA matches it firmly. A clone size is listed for some rows: how often the clone was seen (once, few, many), or a class if it is expanded.

v_gene: TRBV9; abundance: NA; j_gene: TRBJ2-2; d_gene: TRBD2; CDR3aa: CASRERGGTGELFF; CDR3nt: TGTGCCAGCCGCGAACGGGGGGGCACCGGGGAGCTGTTTTTT
v_gene: TRBV27; abundance: few; j_gene: TRBJ1-5; d_gene: NA; CDR3aa: CASSFGRGGNQPQHF; CDR3nt: TGTGCCAGCAGTTTCGGCAGGGGCGGCAATCAGCCCCAGCATTTT
v_gene: TRBV18; abundance: NA; j_gene: TRBJ2-3; d_gene: TRBD2; CDR3aa: CASSRLALDTQYF; CDR3nt: TGTGCCAGCTCAAGACTAGCTTTAGATACGCAGTATTTT
v_gene: TRBV11-2; abundance: NA; j_gene: TRBJ2-2; d_gene: NA; CDR3aa: CASSAGPGTSRELFF; CDR3nt: TGTGCCAGCAGCGCGGGGCCAGGGACCTCCCGGGAGCTGTTTTTT
v_gene: TRBV7-6; abundance: NA; j_gene: TRBJ1-3; d_gene: TRBD1; CDR3aa: CASSAQTGDSGNTIYF; CDR3nt: TGTGCCAGCAGCGCACAGACAGGGGACTCTGGAAACACCATATATTTT
v_gene: TRBV5-4; abundance: NA; j_gene: TRBJ2-7; d_gene: NA; CDR3aa: CASSLVGGSEQYF; CDR3nt: TGTGCCAGCAGCTTGGTAGGCGGGTCCGAGCAGTACTTC
v_gene: TRBV3-1/TRBV3-2; abundance: NA; j_gene: TRBJ1-2; d_gene: TRBD1; CDR3aa: CASSPSDRGYTF; CDR3nt: TGTGCCAGCAGCCCCTCGGACAGGGGCTACACCTTC
v_gene: TRBV27; abundance: NA; j_gene: TRBJ2-3; d_gene: TRBD1; CDR3aa: CASSLSPPGQGWDTQYF; CDR3nt: TGTGCCAGCAGTTTATCCCCGCCGGGACAGGGCTGGGATACGCAGTATTTT
v_gene: TRBV19; abundance: NA; j_gene: TRBJ1-1; d_gene: NA; CDR3aa: CASMRGGTPSNTEAFF; CDR3nt: TGTGCCAGTATGAGGGGGGGGACACCTTCGAACACTGAAGCTTTCTTT
v_gene: TRBV5-1; abundance: NA; j_gene: TRBJ2-7; d_gene: NA; CDR3aa: CASSLGAGASSYEQYF; CDR3nt: TGCGCCAGCAGCTTGGGGGCGGGGGCTAGCTCCTACGAGCAGTACTTC